This TCR beta chain was obtained from a study of vaccination and CD4 T cells after COVID-19. Across the whole study: Six male and four female convalescents took part, two of them Hispanic. A CEFX pool, an HIV-1 Nef pool, or else no peptide went into the control cultures.

Cultured CD4+ T-cell DNA underwent Oncomine TCR Beta short-read sequencing. Researchers extracted genomic DNA from CD4+ T cells that had been cultured. TCRdb reprocessed the PCR reads via MiXCR and lists one record per CDR3 protein. The repertoire holds 4,500 to 6,000 distinct CDR3 sequences, with 39% as singletons. The CDR3 loop spans 13 amino acids. Findings of the study overall: Spike mono-reactivity applied to 304 of 307 vaccine-specific clones detected in convalescent patients.

Stated treatment: roughly nine-day PBMC culture with coronavirus spike peptide pools or control peptides (ViraFEST assay). CD4+ T lymphocytes from the unexposed donor were collected before the COVID-19 pandemic (2011-2018). This clonotype was seen a handful of times. Its antigen is not known. Sequencing was performed on CD4+ T cells from blood, cultured in vitro. The TCR comes from a human donor in good health. This chain links TRBV21-1 with TRBJ1-2. TRBV21-1 is reported as a pseudogene. The CDR3 DNA reads TGTGCCAGCAGCGAGGGTCACGTCTGGGGCTACATCTTC. This codes for CASSEGHVWGYIF.